Each of the 32 T cell receptor beta chains below was sequenced from the same sample in a study of cytomegalovirus exposure and HLA in healthy donors (dated by TCRdb to about 2017). Receptor libraries were prepared by the immunoSEQ multiplex PCR assay. For the multiplex PCR, a mixture combining 60 forward primers for TCR Vbeta segments and 13 reverse primers for TCR Jbeta segments was used. TCRdb limited this immuneACCESS table to in-frame rearrangements with V and J called. A share of clones is missing; checked studies link under half to unresolved V genes, and the rest is unexplained. This sample lists around 100,000 clones; about 70% were detected once. Of the sample, around 0.9% falls within the top ten clones. Sequencing was performed on PBMCs. The receptors shown here come from a woman in her thirties in good health and CMV-seronegative.

Concerning this clone: The identical CDR3 is also encoded by other nucleotide sequences in the sample. The chain joins TRBV30 to TRBJ1-1; D is unclear. CDR3 length: 12 residues. Germline V CDR1 and CDR2: GTSNPN, SVGIG (reference sequence). The ends were cut back, 2 bases at V and 3 bases at J, with 7 bases in the middle. The DNA for the CDR3 is TGTGCCTGGAGTTTAAGCGACACTGAAGCTTTCTTT. Translated: CAWSLSDTEAFF.

The chain recombines TRBV30 with TRBJ1-1; D gene uncertain. Germline CDR1 GTSNPN, CDR2 SVGIG (reference sequence). Trimming cost V 4 bases and J 7 bases, with 19 bases left between them. CDR3 size: 14 residues. The CDR3 reads CAWNPFGIGSEAFF. DNA of the CDR3: TGTGCCTGGAATCCCTTCGGGATCGGTAGTGAAGCTTTCTTT.

This chain uses TRBV2 with TRBJ2-2; D might be TRBD1 (5 bases). This CDR3 comprises 15 residues. Germline CDR1 SNHLY, CDR2 FYNNEI. V was cut by 8 bases and J by 8 bases, with 21 bases left in between. As DNA, the CDR3 is TGTGCCAGCTCCCGCCAGGGAAGATGGTCAGGGGAGCTGTTTTTT. Encoded protein: CASSRQGRWSGELFF.

The CDR3, as DNA: TGTGCCAGCAAGATGGAGTACTTTGAAGCTTTCTTT. This encodes CASKMEYFEAFF. V usage is TRBV6-1 and J usage is TRBJ1-1; D unresolved. The CDR3 contains 12 residues. Germline V gene sequence: CDR1 MNHNS, CDR2 SASEGT. V dropped 7 bases and J dropped 7 bases, with 13 bases sitting between them.

There are a few counts of this clone. V is TRBV19 and J is TRBJ1-1; perhaps TRBD1 as D (6 bases). The germline CDR1 and CDR2 sequences are LNHDA and SQIVND (reference sequence). The CDR3 spans 15 residues. V lost 3 bases to trimming and J lost 3 bases, with 14 bases between them. The CDR3 protein is CASSIYRGADTEAFF. In DNA form, the CDR3 reads TGTGCCAGTAGTATCTACCGGGGGGCGGACACTGAAGCTTTCTTT.

The V and J genes are TRBV7-2 and TRBJ1-5; 8 nucleotides align to TRBD1. V lost 1 base to trimming and J lost 3 bases; unmatched junction nucleotides: 11. The CDR3 is 18 amino acids. Germline CDR1 is SGHTA and CDR2 is FQGNSA. This CDR3 is CASSLVAGATGVNQPQHF. The CDR3 bases are TGTGCCAGCAGCTTAGTCGCAGGGGCGACAGGGGTCAATCAGCCCCAGCATTTT.

The genes are TRBV5-6 and TRBJ2-7; D is possibly TRBD1 (5 bases). This CDR3 has 15 amino acids. With 0 bases removed from V and 0 bases from J, the gap between germline ends came to 10 bases. The germline V gene encodes CDR1 SGHDT and CDR2 YYEEEE. CDR3 nucleotides: TGTGCCAGCAGCTTGGGGCAGGGCCGCTCCTACGAGCAGTACTTC. This translates into CASSLGQGRSYEQYF.

This sequence joins TRBV7-9 and TRBJ2-7, with TRBD1 identical over 9 bases. The length of the CDR3 is 15 residues. V gave up 4 bases and J gave up 5 bases; unmatched junction bases: 9. Looked up from germline, CDR1 is SEHNR and CDR2 is FQNEAQ (reference sequence). CDR3 loop: CASSSVTGGVDEQYF. CDR3 nucleotide sequence: TGTGCCAGCAGCTCAGTAACAGGGGGCGTAGACGAGCAGTACTTC.

The rearrangement joins TRBV6-6 to TRBJ1-1, with TRBD1 as a possible D gene (6 bases). V lost 5 bases and J 1 base, leaving 14 bases between the germline ends. Germline lookup yields CDR1 MNHNY and CDR2 SVGAGI (reference sequence). This CDR3 region has 15 residues. Here the CDR3 reads CASSASPGQNTEAFF. CDR3 DNA sequence: TGTGCCAGCAGTGCATCCCCGGGACAGAACACTGAAGCTTTCTTT.

The chain joins TRBV30 to TRBJ1-3, with a weak D call TRBD1 (6 bases). The length of the CDR3 is 14 residues. CDR1 is GTSNPN, CDR2 SVGIG, per germline (reference sequence). V was pared by 4 bases and J by 0 bases, with 10 bases between. CDR3 residues: CAWTRGSSGNTIYF. The DNA of the CDR3 is TGTGCCTGGACTAGGGGGAGCTCTGGAAACACCATATATTTT.

This clone is a singleton in its sample. The chain is built from TRBV6-5 and TRBJ2-7; 11 bases are a match to TRBD2. Germline CDR1 MNHEY, CDR2 SVGAGI. J was trimmed by 1 base and V by 4 bases; bases with no gene match: 6. This CDR3 is built from 16 residues. The CDR3, as DNA: TGTGCCAGCAGTTTATCGCCTAGCGGGAGGTCCTACGAGCAGTACTTC. This encodes CASSLSPSGRSYEQYF.

The rearrangement links TRBV30 to TRBJ1-1; 7 positions agree with TRBD1. The ends lost 5 bases at V and 1 base at J; junction bases unmatched: 4. The germline gives CDR1 GTSNPN, CDR2 SVGIG (reference sequence). This CDR3 has 13 amino acids. In DNA, the CDR3 is TGTGCCTGGGCCAGACAGGGGAACACTGAAGCTTTCTTT. This sequence encodes CAWARQGNTEAFF.

This clone showed up just a few times. The rearrangement links TRBV30 to TRBJ1-5; D is perhaps TRBD1 (5 bases). Germline V gives CDR1 GTSNPN, CDR2 SVGIG (reference sequence). The CDR3 has 15 residues. V lost 0 bases and J lost 3, with 12 bases in between. CDR3 sequence: CAWSVPGSLNQPQHF. DNA for the CDR3: TGTGCCTGGAGTGTACCAGGGTCCCTCAATCAGCCCCAGCATTTT.

The chain uses TRBV5-1 and TRBJ1-1, with D possibly TRBD1 on 6 matching bases. The germline gives CDR1 SGHRS, CDR2 YFSETQ. V was trimmed by 0 bases and J by 3 bases, leaving 15 bases between them. CDR3 size: 16 residues. The CDR3: CASSLVGGRRDTEAFF. CDR3 coding DNA: TGCGCCAGCAGCTTGGTAGGGGGAAGAAGGGACACTGAAGCTTTCTTT.

This chain connects TRBV5-6 to TRBJ1-2; D is possibly TRBD1 (5 bases). Germline CDR1 is SGHDT and CDR2 is YYEEEE. V was cut by 0 bases and J by 4 bases, with 10 bases left in between. The CDR3 covers 14 residues. CDR3 DNA sequence: TGTGCCAGCAGCTTGGGGGCCGGGGGCTATGGCTACACCTTC. This translates into CASSLGAGGYGYTF.

The DNA for the CDR3 is TGTGCCAGCGGCGACCGGGACAGCACTAACTATGGCTACACCTTC. This sequence encodes CASGDRDSTNYGYTF. The gene calls are TRBV6-6 and TRBJ1-2; 7 bases map to TRBD1. From germline, CDR1 is MNHNY and CDR2 SVGAGI (reference sequence). CDR3 size: 15 residues. V was clipped by 8 bases and J by 0 bases; unmatched bases: 9.

The rearrangement joins TRBV7-9 to TRBJ1-1; tentative D call: TRBD1 (5 bases). CDR1 is SEHNR and CDR2 is FQNEAQ in the germline V gene (reference sequence). Trimming stripped 2 bases from V and 5 bases from J, with 12 bases between. The CDR3 is 14 amino acids. CDR3 in DNA: TGTGCCAGCAGCTTACAATCCAGGGTGACTGAAGCTTTCTTT. Translated: CASSLQSRVTEAFF.

The gene calls are TRBV9 and TRBJ1-2, with 10 bases lining up with TRBD1. The germline V gene encodes CDR1 SGDLS and CDR2 YYNGEE. The V and J ends lost 3 bases and 0 bases, in that order; junction bases with no gene match: 11. This CDR3 contains 18 residues. As DNA, the CDR3 is TGTGCCAGCAGCGCCCTTCCGGGACAGGGGCTTTCTAACTATGGCTACACCTTC. The encoded protein is CASSALPGQGLSNYGYTF.

This clone was found a few times. This chain joins TRBV27 and TRBJ1-1; 10 bases map to TRBD1. Trimming at V came to 5 bases and at J to 3 bases, leaving 6 bases not matched to a gene. Germline V lookup: CDR1 MNHEY, CDR2 SMNVEV (reference sequence). The CDR3 sequence is 15 residues long. The DNA of the CDR3 is TGTGCCAGCAGTCCATGGGGACAGGGGCACACTGAAGCTTTCTTT. Its protein product is CASSPWGQGHTEAFF.

This chain links TRBV10-1 with TRBJ2-2, with 9 bases fitting TRBD1. The CDR3 totals 15 residues. Germline V gene sequence: CDR1 WNHNN, CDR2 SYGVQD (reference sequence). Trimming cost V 6 bases and J 2 bases; bases outside gene matches: 4. The CDR3 nucleotides are TGCGCCAGCAGCTCGGGACAGGGAAACACCGGGGAGCTGTTTTTT. It encodes CASSSGQGNTGELFF.

The CDR3 DNA sequence: TGTGCCAGCACTCAGGCGGGAGGGGCGAATGGCTACACCTTC. It translates to CASTQAGGANGYTF. The rearrangement links TRBV6-5 to TRBJ1-2; perhaps TRBD1 as D (5 bases). V dropped 7 bases and J dropped 6 bases, with 18 bases sitting between them. The V gene's germline CDR1 is MNHEY and CDR2 SVGAGI. The CDR3 contains 14 residues.

The chain recombines TRBV2 with TRBJ2-1; possible D gene TRBD2, 7 bases. The germline V gene encodes CDR1 SNHLY and CDR2 FYNNEI. V was trimmed by 2 bases and J by 10 bases, leaving 15 bases between them. The CDR3 sequence is 14 residues long. As DNA, the CDR3 is TGTGCCAGCAGTGAATGGGGCAGGGGAGGGGAGCAGTTCTTC. Its translation: CASSEWGRGGEQFF.

To note about this clone: Germline is not matched at one junction end, which may reflect a read error. The chain employs TRBV7-7 and TRBJ2-2, with a tentative D call TRBD1 (5 bases). CDR3 length: 14 residues. The germline V gene encodes CDR1 SSHAT and CDR2 FNYEAQ (reference sequence). DNA for the CDR3: TGTGCTAGCAGCCCCACACCAGGGACCGGGGAGCTGTTTTTT. Its translation: CASSPTPGTGELFF. Based on the CDR3 plus reference TRBV7-7 and TRBJ2-2, the full variable domain is GAGVSQSPRYKVTKRGQDVTLRCDPISSHATLYWYQQALGQGPEFLTYFNYEAQPDKSGLPSDRFSAERPEGSISTLTIQRTEQRDSAMYRCASSPTPGTGELFFGEGSRLTVL.

The chain links TRBV30 to TRBJ1-5, with a possible D match to TRBD1 (5 bases). The CDR3 is made up of 15 amino acids. The V end was cut by 1 base, the J end by 7 bases, with 17 bases between. CDR1 GTSNPN and CDR2 SVGIG come from the germline V gene (reference sequence). In DNA form, the CDR3 reads TGTGCCTGGAGTGCCCGCGGGGGGATAGGGCAGCCCCAGCATTTT. This gives the protein CAWSARGGIGQPQHF.

V usage is TRBV7-8 and J usage is TRBJ1-1; the D gene is possibly TRBD1 (6 bases). Trimming pared 0 bases from V and 6 bases from J, leaving 14 bases between. The CDR3 extends over 15 amino acids. Germline V lookup: CDR1 SGHVS, CDR2 FQNEAQ. The chain's CDR3 is CASSLARGKSAEAFF. As DNA, the CDR3 is TGTGCCAGCAGCTTAGCTAGGGGGAAGAGCGCTGAAGCTTTCTTT.

This clone was detected only a few times. V gene TRBV10-3 combines with J gene TRBJ1-1; no firm D call. V lost 4 bases and J lost 8, with 8 bases in between. Germline V gives CDR1 ENHRY, CDR2 SYGVKD. The CDR3 has 11 residues. This chain's CDR3 is CAISGHREAFF. The CDR3 DNA reads as TGTGCCATCAGTGGACATCGAGAAGCTTTCTTT.

The chain has TRBV4-1 and TRBJ1-1; no clear D gene. The CDR3 is 13 amino acids. The V and J ends lost 0 bases and 4 bases respectively, with 6 bases between them. The V gene's germline CDR1 is MGHRA and CDR2 YSYEKL. CDR3: CASSQDPFTEAFF. As DNA, the CDR3 is TGCGCCAGCAGCCAAGACCCCTTCACTGAAGCTTTCTTT.

This chain uses TRBV28 with TRBJ2-7; possible D gene TRBD1, 5 bases. CDR1 and CDR2 from the germline V gene are MDHEN and SYDVKM. Trimming left V 2 bases short and J 2 bases short, with 10 bases between. The CDR3 consists of 14 residues. CDR3 DNA sequence: TGTGCCAGCAGTTTACTCGGCAGGGCCTACGAGCAGTACTTC. Protein sequence: CASSLLGRAYEQYF.

V gene TRBV4-1 combines with J gene TRBJ1-2; D may be TRBD1 (5 bases). This CDR3 contains 18 residues. Trimming removed 0 bases from V and 2 bases from J, with 19 bases in between. Germline CDR1 reads MGHRA; CDR2 reads YSYEKL. The CDR3 DNA sequence: TGCGCCAGCAGCCAAGATATTGTCCCGGGAGGGGAAAACTATGGCTACACCTTC. It codes for CASSQDIVPGGENYGYTF.

V gene TRBV6-5 combines with J gene TRBJ2-1, with 9 bases identical to TRBD2. CDR1 is MNHEY, CDR2 SVGAGI, per germline. The trim removed 6 bases at V and 0 bases at J, leaving 3 bases unmatched. The CDR3 is 15 amino acids. The CDR3 DNA sequence: TGTGCCAGCAGAAATAGCGGGAGCTCCTACAATGAGCAGTTCTTC. Protein sequence: CASRNSGSSYNEQFF.

The sample holds one count of this clone. This chain joins TRBV6-1 and TRBJ1-5, with a possible D match to TRBD1 (5 bases). This CDR3 is built from 15 residues. V dropped 7 bases and J dropped 9 bases, with 22 bases sitting between them. Germline loops: CDR1 MNHNS, CDR2 SASEGT. CDR3 sequence (DNA): TGTGCCAGCAAAGTTTCAGGGTCCCCCTTAGGGCCCCAGCATTTT. It translates to CASKVSGSPLGPQHF.

This clone was seen a handful of times. This chain links TRBV28 with TRBJ1-5; tentative D call: TRBD1 (6 bases). The CDR3 has 17 amino acids. Trimming took off 8 bases at V and 0 bases at J, with 20 bases between the two ends. CDR1 is MDHEN, CDR2 SYDVKM, per germline. The CDR3 DNA is TGTGCCAGCTGCGGTCTTTCGGGACATACTAGCAATCAGCCCCAGCATTTT. Translation: CASCGLSGHTSNQPQHF.